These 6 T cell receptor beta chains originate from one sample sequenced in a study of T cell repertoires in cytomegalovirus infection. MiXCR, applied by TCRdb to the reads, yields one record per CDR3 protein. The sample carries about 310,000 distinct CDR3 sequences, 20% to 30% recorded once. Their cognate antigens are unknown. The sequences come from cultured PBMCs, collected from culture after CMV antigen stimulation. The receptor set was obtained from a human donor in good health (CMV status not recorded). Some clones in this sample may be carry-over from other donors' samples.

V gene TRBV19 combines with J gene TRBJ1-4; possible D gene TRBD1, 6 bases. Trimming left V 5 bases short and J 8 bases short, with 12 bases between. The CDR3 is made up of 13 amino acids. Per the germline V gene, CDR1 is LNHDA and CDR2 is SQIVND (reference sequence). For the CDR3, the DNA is TGTGCCAGTAGTCAACTTACAGGGGAAAAACTGTTTTTT. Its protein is CASSQLTGEKLFF.

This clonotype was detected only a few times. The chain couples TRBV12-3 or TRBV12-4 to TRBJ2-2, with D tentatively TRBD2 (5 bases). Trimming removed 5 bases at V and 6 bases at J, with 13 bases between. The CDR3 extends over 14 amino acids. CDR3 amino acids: CASSPVGLAGELFF. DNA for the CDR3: TGTGCCAGCAGTCCTGTCGGACTCGCCGGGGAGCTGTTTTTT.

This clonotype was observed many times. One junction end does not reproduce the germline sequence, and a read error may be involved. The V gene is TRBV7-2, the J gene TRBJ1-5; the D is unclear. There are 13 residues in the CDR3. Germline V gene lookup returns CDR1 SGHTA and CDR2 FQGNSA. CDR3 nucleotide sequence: TGTGCCAGCAGCCTAGCTGAATTTCAGCCCCAGCATTTT. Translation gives CASSLAEFQPQHF.

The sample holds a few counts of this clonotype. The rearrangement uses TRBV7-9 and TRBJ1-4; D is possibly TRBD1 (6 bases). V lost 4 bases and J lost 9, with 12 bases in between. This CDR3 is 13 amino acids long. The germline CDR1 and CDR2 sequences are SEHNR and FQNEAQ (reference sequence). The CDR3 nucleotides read TGTGCCAGCAGCTCCCAGACAGGTCAAAAACTGTTTTTT. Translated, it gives CASSSQTGQKLFF.

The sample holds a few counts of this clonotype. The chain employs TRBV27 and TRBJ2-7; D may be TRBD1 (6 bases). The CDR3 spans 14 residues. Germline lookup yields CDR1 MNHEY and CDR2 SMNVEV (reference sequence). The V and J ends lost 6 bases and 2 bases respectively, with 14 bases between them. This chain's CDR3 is CASRPLDSAYEQYV. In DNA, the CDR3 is TGTGCCAGCAGACCTTTGGACAGCGCCTACGAGCAGTACGTC.

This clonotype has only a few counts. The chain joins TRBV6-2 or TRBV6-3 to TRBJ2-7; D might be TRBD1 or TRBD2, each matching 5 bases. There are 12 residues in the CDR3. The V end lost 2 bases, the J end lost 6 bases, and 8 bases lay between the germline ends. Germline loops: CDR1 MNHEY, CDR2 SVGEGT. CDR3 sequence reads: CASSYGTGEQYF. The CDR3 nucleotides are TGTGCCAGCAGTTACGGGACCGGCGAGCAGTACTTC.